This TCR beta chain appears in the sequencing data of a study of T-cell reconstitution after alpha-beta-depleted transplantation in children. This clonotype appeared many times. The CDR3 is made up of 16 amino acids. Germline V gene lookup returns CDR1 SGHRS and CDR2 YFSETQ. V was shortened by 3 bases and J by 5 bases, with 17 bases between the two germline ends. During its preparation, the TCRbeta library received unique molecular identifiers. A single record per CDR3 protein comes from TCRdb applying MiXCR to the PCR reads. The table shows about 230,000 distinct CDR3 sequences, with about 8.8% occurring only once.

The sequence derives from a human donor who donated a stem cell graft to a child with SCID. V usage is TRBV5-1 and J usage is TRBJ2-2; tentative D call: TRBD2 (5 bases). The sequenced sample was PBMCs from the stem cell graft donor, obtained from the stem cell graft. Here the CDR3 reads CASSWTTSWETGELFF. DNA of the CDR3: TGCGCCAGCAGCTGGACGACTTCGTGGGAGACCGGGGAGCTGTTTTTT.